This is a list of T cell receptor beta chains from one sample in a study of blood T cell repertoires in COVID-19. Method: immunoSEQ multiplex PCR; TCRdb's copy keeps in-frame clones and lacks some. In the table there are around 170,000 clones, roughly 85% of which are singletons. The specimen was PBMCs or T cells enriched from blood (not recorded which). The receptors were gathered from a woman in her late teens or twenties who had recovered from COVID-19. The CDR3 runs from the conserved cysteine through the conserved F or W. The D gene is left open where the match is weak. For some rows the clone size is stated as once, few or many, or as a class when expanded; others skip it.

j_call	v_call	clone_size	d_call	cdr3_aa	cdr3_nt
TRBJ1-6	TRBV4-2	once	TRBD1	CASSQGTGGRNNSPLHF	TGTGCCAGCAGCCAAGGCACAGGGGGCAGGAATAATTCACCCCTCCACTTT
TRBJ2-7	TRBV30	NA	TRBD2	CAWITSRLAGDGEQYF	TGTGCCTGGATCACGTCAAGACTAGCGGGAGATGGCGAGCAGTACTTC
TRBJ2-7	TRBV21-1	NA	NA	CASTNHGPISSYEQYF	TGTGCCAGCACTAATCACGGTCCGATAAGCTCCTACGAGCAGTACTTC
TRBJ1-1	TRBV6-2/TRBV6-3	NA	NA	CASSRYSSPEAFF	TGTGCCAGCAGCCGGTACAGCTCGCCTGAAGCTTTCTTT
TRBJ1-2	TRBV2	NA	TRBD1	CARRTGLDYGYTF	TGTGCCAGACGGACAGGGCTTGACTATGGCTACACCTTC
TRBJ1-2	TRBV28	NA	NA	CASSLGTFGYGYTF	TGTGCCAGCAGTTTAGGGACTTTCGGGTATGGCTACACCTTC
TRBJ1-2	TRBV19	NA	NA	CASSLGEGYTF	TGTGCCAGTAGTTTAGGGGAGGGCTACACCTTC
TRBJ1-2	TRBV18	NA	NA	CASSPRSDRLFNYGYTF	TGTGCCAGCTCACCACGTTCGGACAGACTCTTTAACTATGGCTACACCTTC
TRBJ2-3	TRBV11-2	once	TRBD2	CASSLYPGGDTQYF	TGTGCCAGCAGCTTATATCCGGGAGGAGATACGCAGTATTTT
TRBJ2-1	TRBV5-1	NA	TRBD2	CASSFSGGPYNEQFF	TGCGCCAGCAGCTTTAGCGGGGGGCCCTACAATGAGCAGTTCTTC
TRBJ2-7	TRBV6-5	NA	TRBD1	CASSHRDRYYEQYF	TGTGCCAGCAGTCACCGGGACAGATACTACGAGCAGTACTTC
TRBJ1-5	TRBV7-9	NA	NA	CASSLVRGGKGNQPQHF	TGTGCCAGCAGCTTAGTACGTGGAGGGAAGGGCAATCAGCCCCAGCATTTT
TRBJ1-2	TRBV6-4	NA	TRBD1	CASSPDRGYGYTF	TGTGCCAGCAGTCCCGACAGGGGGTATGGCTACACCTTC
TRBJ1-6	TRBV5-1	NA	TRBD1	CASSFLPGTDNSPLHF	TGCGCCAGCAGCTTTCTCCCCGGGACAGATAATTCACCCCTCCACTTT
TRBJ1-1	TRBV9	NA	NA	CASSSHGQGTEAFF	TGTGCCAGCAGCTCTCATGGGCAAGGCACTGAAGCTTTCTTT
TRBJ1-3	TRBV28	NA	NA	CASSRVLGGVGNTIYF	TGTGCCAGCAGTAGGGTCCTGGGGGGGGTCGGAAACACCATATATTTT
TRBJ2-5	TRBV7-2	NA	NA	CASSFGRETQYF	TGTGCCAGCAGCTTTGGGAGGGAGACCCAGTACTTC